Shown below are 27 T cell receptor beta chains from a single sample sequenced in a study of identical twins. TCRdb analysed the 5' RACE reads with MiXCR anew, one entry per CDR3 protein. The sample shows about 890,000 distinct CDR3 sequences, 9% to 15% of them seen only once. The sample also formed part of further work on yellow fever vaccine responses in identical twins.

Sequencing was done on a sample of PBMCs. These TCRs come from a woman younger than 35 in good health.

V usage is TRBV29-1 and J usage is TRBJ2-3; 8 bases map to TRBD2. The V segment lost 8 bases and the J segment 0 bases; nucleotides outside the gene matches: 16. Germline CDR1 is SQVTM and CDR2 is ANQGSEA. The CDR3 runs 17 residues. CDR3 in DNA: TGCAGCATTCTCCGCCCCTTACTAGCGGCTAGCACAGATACGCAGTATTTT. It translates to CSILRPLLAASTDTQYF.

J is TRBJ2-2 and V is TRBV15, with 10 nucleotides matching TRBD2. The CDR3 is 16 amino acids. The V gene's germline CDR1 is LNHNV and CDR2 YYDKDF (reference sequence). The J segment lost 9 bases and the V segment lost 0 bases, leaving 7 bases of the junction unmatched. CDR3 DNA sequence: TGTGCCACCAGCAGAGATATAATAGCGGGGGGACGGGAGCTGTTTTTT. Residues: CATSRDIIAGGRELFF.

In this sample, this clonotype turned up a few times. V usage is TRBV29-1 and J usage is TRBJ2-1; D uncertain. Looked up from germline, CDR1 is SQVTM and CDR2 is ANQGSEA. The CDR3 covers 11 residues. The V and J ends lost 7 bases and 15 bases respectively, with 19 bases between them. The CDR3 DNA follows: TGCAGCGCCCAGGTAGACGGTTTTTGGTTCTTC. Translated: CSAQVDGFWFF.

CDR3 loop: CSAQTSGYRDTQYF. The DNA of the CDR3 is TGCAGTGCTCAGACTAGCGGGTATAGAGATACGCAGTATTTT. V gene TRBV20-1 combines with J gene TRBJ2-3; the match to TRBD2 covers 10 bases. The CDR3 extends over 14 amino acids. V trimming: 5 bases; J trimming: 5 bases; junction bases outside the gene matches: 7. Germline loops: CDR1 DFQATT, CDR2 SNEGSKA (reference sequence).

The rearrangement joins TRBV10-3 to TRBJ2-1; TRBD2 might be the D (5 bases). This CDR3 has 15 residues. V was clipped by 0 bases and J by 8 bases, with 14 bases between them. Germline V CDR1 and CDR2: ENHRY, SYGVKD. CDR3 coding DNA: TGTGCCATCAGTGAGTCGAGTGTCGGGATCGATGAGCAGTTCTTC. Its protein product is CAISESSVGIDEQFF.

Ten or more counts support this clonotype. This chain joins TRBV4-2 and TRBJ1-2; the D gene is possibly TRBD1 (6 bases). Germline V gene data show CDR1 as LGHNA and CDR2 as YNFKEQ. V lost 0 bases, J lost 7 bases, and 15 bases lay in between. This CDR3 has 15 residues. The CDR3 region is CASSQDHWGAPGYTF. The CDR3, as DNA: TGTGCCAGCAGCCAAGATCATTGGGGGGCCCCTGGCTACACCTTC.

The V call is TRBV20-1, the J call TRBJ2-3; 14 positions match TRBD2. This CDR3 region has 17 residues. Unmatched junction bases numbered 7, after V lost 0 bases and J lost 5 bases. Germline loops: CDR1 DFQATT, CDR2 SNEGSKA (reference sequence). CDR3 amino acids: CSARDLGLAGELDTQYF. CDR3 nucleotide sequence: TGCAGTGCTAGAGACCTGGGACTAGCGGGAGAGTTAGATACGCAGTATTTT.

The chain couples TRBV5-4 to TRBJ1-1; 7 bases are shared with TRBD1. CDR1 and CDR2 (germline): SGHNT, YYREEE (reference sequence). The CDR3 loop spans 15 amino acids. J lost 2 bases, V lost 3 bases, and 7 bases had no gene match. The CDR3 loop is CASSSKRQGNTEAFF. CDR3 bases: TGTGCCAGCAGCTCCAAACGACAGGGTAACACTGAAGCTTTCTTT.

This clonotype was counted a few times. V is TRBV5-1 and J is TRBJ2-3; tentative D call: TRBD1 (5 bases). This CDR3 is built from 16 residues. The germline V gene has CDR1 SGHRS and CDR2 YFSETQ. V lost 0 bases and J 4 bases, leaving 15 bases between the germline ends. CDR3 sequence: CASSLDPGPGSDTQYF. Written as DNA, the CDR3 is TGCGCCAGCAGCTTGGACCCCGGGCCAGGGTCAGATACGCAGTATTTT.

This clonotype showed up just a few times. J is TRBJ2-4 and V is TRBV20-1; 12 nucleotides align to TRBD2. Germline V gives CDR1 DFQATT, CDR2 SNEGSKA (reference sequence). V dropped 3 bases and J dropped 2; count of bases not matched to a gene: 2. CDR3 length: 15 residues. In DNA, the CDR3 is TGCAGTGCTAGTCTAGCGGGGGGGCCCAAAAACATTCAGTACTTC. Amino acids: CSASLAGGPKNIQYF.

This clonotype was seen only a few times. This rearrangement joins TRBV6-1 to TRBJ1-1, with 9 bases lining up with TRBD1. Trimming cost V 6 bases and J 10 bases; bases outside gene matches: 6. Germline lookup yields CDR1 MNHNS and CDR2 SASEGT. The CDR3 is 12 amino acids. CDR3 residues: CASSKGTGRAFF. DNA for the CDR3: TGTGCCAGCAGCAAAGGGACAGGGAGAGCTTTCTTT.

Many counts were recorded for this clonotype. V is TRBV12-3 or TRBV12-4 and J is TRBJ2-4; D uncertain. V lost 3 bases and J lost 9, with 6 bases in between. The CDR3 runs 11 residues. The CDR3 sequence is CASSLKGIQYF. The DNA of the CDR3 is TGTGCCAGCAGTTTGAAGGGCATTCAGTACTTC.

This clonotype showed up just a few times. The chain is built from TRBV21-1 and TRBJ2-7; the table's D call, TRBD2, was not checked against the DNA. TRBV21-1 is annotated as a pseudogene. This CDR3 spans 16 amino acids. CDR3 DNA sequence: TGTGCCAGCAGCAAATATTTAGTAGCGGGATACTACGAGCAGTACTTC. Protein product: CASSKYLVAGYYEQYF.

V is TRBV5-1 and J is TRBJ2-4; 7 positions match TRBD1. Trimming at V came to 0 bases and at J to 3 bases, leaving 9 bases not matched to a gene. The CDR3 has 17 residues. Germline lookup yields CDR1 SGHRS and CDR2 YFSETQ. The DNA for the CDR3 is TGCGCCAGCAGCTTGGCTCCCATCGACAGGGACAAAAACATTCAGTACTTC. Protein product: CASSLAPIDRDKNIQYF.

To note about this clonotype: Since the CDR3 does not end with the conserved phenylalanine or tryptophan, this likely comes from a read error. V gene TRBV12-3 or TRBV12-4 combines with J gene TRBJ2-1, with 9 bases lining up with TRBD2. Trimming removed 2 bases from V and 8 bases from J; junction bases left unmatched: 7. The CDR3 spans 15 residues. This chain's CDR3 is CASSLPTSGRYEQFL. The CDR3, as DNA: TGTGCCAGCAGTTTACCTACCAGCGGGAGGTATGAGCAGTTCTTA.

The genes are TRBV4-2 and TRBJ2-1; tentatively, D is TRBD1 or TRBD2 (6 bases each). Trimming cost V 1 base and J 7 bases, with 14 bases left between them. The CDR3 extends over 15 amino acids. In germline, CDR1 is LGHNA, CDR2 YNFKEQ. CDR3 loop: CASSQGRGEANEQFF. CDR3 nucleotide sequence: TGTGCCAGCAGCCAAGGGAGGGGGGAAGCAAATGAGCAGTTCTTC.

V is TRBV4-1 and J is TRBJ1-4; TRBD1 matches at 7 bases. Germline V lookup: CDR1 MGHRA, CDR2 YSYEKL. CDR3 length: 15 amino acids. The V and J ends lost 3 bases and 7 bases, in that order; junction bases with no gene match: 8. This CDR3 is CASSHRQGSSEKLFF. CDR3 DNA: TGCGCCAGCAGCCACCGACAGGGATCGAGTGAAAAACTGTTTTTT.

This clonotype was recorded many times. The V gene is TRBV29-1, the J gene TRBJ2-2; D tentatively reads TRBD1 or TRBD2 (5 bases each). This CDR3 has 12 residues. V lost 7 bases and J lost 6, with 12 bases in between. Germline CDR1 SQVTM, CDR2 ANQGSEA. The CDR3: CSGGLGAGELFF. The CDR3 DNA reads TGCAGCGGGGGGTTGGGTGCCGGGGAGCTGTTTTTT.

The CDR3: CASSPPGAGIYYEQYF. The CDR3 nucleotides are TGTGCCAGCTCACCACCGGGGGCGGGGATATACTACGAGCAGTACTTC. The J gene is TRBJ2-7, the V gene TRBV18; either TRBD1 or TRBD2 may supply D (6 bases each). Germline V CDR1 and CDR2: KGHSH, LQKENI. V was shortened by 0 bases and J by 3 bases, with 15 bases between the two germline ends. The CDR3 spans 16 residues.

The chain carries TRBV20-1 and TRBJ2-1; D is possibly TRBD2 (6 bases). In germline, CDR1 is DFQATT, CDR2 SNEGSKA (reference sequence). The CDR3 is 13 residues long. Written as DNA, the CDR3 is TGCAGCGCCCACGGGGGACTGTACAATGAGCAGTTCTTC. Amino acid sequence: CSAHGGLYNEQFF.

This clonotype was observed at least ten times. The chain carries TRBV27 and TRBJ1-5; D unresolved. The V end lost 2 bases, the J end lost 6 bases, and 11 bases lay between the germline ends. The CDR3 consists of 14 residues. CDR1 and CDR2 from the germline V gene are MNHEY and SMNVEV (reference sequence). The CDR3 sequence: CASSLALASQPQHF. The CDR3 nucleotides read TGTGCCAGCAGTTTAGCCCTCGCGAGTCAGCCCCAGCATTTT.

The rearrangement links TRBV5-1 to TRBJ1-6, with D tentatively TRBD1 (6 bases). V was clipped by 1 base and J by 13 bases, with 18 bases between them. Germline CDR1 reads SGHRS; CDR2 reads YFSETQ. CDR3 length: 15 residues. This CDR3 is CASSLTGPGLAPLHF. The CDR3 DNA sequence: TGCGCCAGCAGCTTGACAGGGCCTGGATTAGCGCCCCTCCACTTT.

This clonotype was observed a few times. V gene TRBV28 combines with J gene TRBJ2-3, with D possibly TRBD1 on 6 matching bases. The CDR3 contains 16 residues. The germline V and J ends were trimmed by 4 bases and 6 bases, with 20 bases remaining between them. Germline V gene sequence: CDR1 MDHEN, CDR2 SYDVKM. The CDR3: CASSSIKGEDRDTQYF. CDR3 bases: TGTGCCAGCAGTTCGATAAAGGGGGAAGATCGGGATACGCAGTATTTT.

This clonotype was counted only a few times. The chain carries TRBV27 and TRBJ1-2, with D perhaps TRBD1 (6 bases). The CDR3 has 16 amino acids. V gave up 6 bases and J gave up 8 bases, with 25 bases separating them. Germline assignment: CDR1 MNHEY and CDR2 SMNVEV (reference sequence). The chain's CDR3 is CASSPGVGRGVEGYTF. In DNA form, the CDR3 reads TGTGCCAGCAGCCCCGGGGTTGGCAGGGGAGTCGAGGGCTACACCTTC.

This clonotype occurred a few times. This chain joins TRBV12-3 or TRBV12-4 and TRBJ1-6; D is uncertain. Trimming cost V 7 bases and J 5 bases, with 9 bases left between them. The CDR3 contains 13 residues. CDR3 region: CASKAENNSPLHF. CDR3 in DNA: TGTGCCAGCAAGGCGGAGAATAATTCACCCCTCCACTTT.

About this clonotype itself: One end of the junction varies from germline; a read error may be responsible. The chain uses TRBV4-1 and TRBJ1-1, with a weak D call TRBD1 (6 bases). This CDR3 is 15 amino acids long. Germline CDR1 reads MGHRA; CDR2 reads YSYEKL. CDR3 DNA: TGCGCCGGCAGCCACCCCGGACAGATGAACACTGAAGCTTTCTTT. This encodes CAGSHPGQMNTEAFF.

This clonotype was found many times. The V call is TRBV4-1, the J call TRBJ2-1; D is possibly TRBD2 (5 bases). The CDR3 is 17 residues long. V gave up 2 bases and J gave up 0 bases, with 14 bases separating them. Germline V gives CDR1 MGHRA, CDR2 YSYEKL. The CDR3 coding sequence is TGCGCCAGCAGCCAATTGTGGGCGGGTAGCTCCTACAATGAGCAGTTCTTC. Its translation is CASSQLWAGSSYNEQFF.